This TCR beta chain was documented in a study of blood T cell repertoires in COVID-19. In the authors' workflow: Reference gene primer amplification gave estimated nucleated cell counts. TCRdb's table, derived via immunoSEQ multiplex PCR, lists solely in-frame clones and lacks some. That table furnishes V, J and clone size, whereas the DNA furnished D and trimming. The sample has about 300,000 clones; roughly 88% are singletons. CDR3 size: 14 residues. Germline V gene sequence: CDR1 LNHDA, CDR2 SQIVND (reference sequence). The germline V and J ends were trimmed by 10 bases and 7 bases, with 20 bases remaining between them.

Sequenced input: peripheral blood. The origin of this receptor is a woman aged 25 to 39 who had recovered from COVID-19. The rearrangement joins TRBV19 to TRBJ1-5, with D uncertain. The CDR3 DNA reads as TGTGCCACCCACACACCGGGGTACGGCCAGCCCCAGCATTTT. Its protein product is CATHTPGYGQPQHF.